This T cell receptor beta chain was identified in a study of OX40 agonist ivuxolimab in advanced cancers. Overall study findings and caveats: Normalized T-cell clonal expansion was also low in a subset of nonresponders.

Repertoires were generated with immunoSEQ multiplex PCR, while TCRdb's copy carries only in-frame clones and drops some. The sample gives fewer than 50,000 clones, 88% of which show up once; less than 20% is in the top ten. In regard to this clone: Antigen specificity is unknown.

The CDR3 extends over 16 amino acids. Germline V CDR1 and CDR2: SGHNT, YYREEE (reference sequence). The ends lost 0 bases at V and 2 bases at J; junction bases unmatched: 6. The sample in question was CD4+ or CD8+ T cells sorted from blood, obtained in a trial of the OX40 agonist ivuxolimab. V and J are TRBV5-4 and TRBJ2-5; 8 bases fit TRBD2. The clonotype comes from an adult with an advanced solid tumor such as melanoma, head and neck, liver or kidney cancer. CDR3 in DNA: TGTGCCAGCAGCTTGGCCGGAGCGGGGGCGCAAGAGACCCAGTACTTC. It encodes CASSLAGAGAQETQYF. The full variable domain, its missing parts supplied by reference TRBV5-4 and TRBJ2-5, is ETGVTQSPTHLIKTRGQQVTLRCSSQSGHNTVSWYQQALGQGPQFIFQYYREEENGRGNFPPRFSGLQFPNYSSELNVNALELDDSALYLCASSLAGAGAQETQYFGPGTRLLVL.